The 13 T cell receptor beta chains reported below all come from one sample, sequenced in a study of blood T cells in healthy people across ages. A sample-barcoded 5' primer and a J-beta primer mix were used in a second PCR of about 7 to 12 cycles. TCRdb reanalysed the 5' RACE reads using MiXCR and keeps one entry per CDR3 protein. Here the sample spans fewer than 750,000 distinct CDR3 sequences, more than 45% being singletons. The sample taken for sequencing was blood. These receptors were collected from a woman over 75 in good health.

The CDR3 spells CASERGGDEQFF. The CDR3 DNA follows: TGTGCCAGCGAGCGGGGGGGCGATGAGCAGTTCTTC. The chain has TRBV9 and TRBJ2-1, with 10 positions matching TRBD2. The V gene's germline CDR1 is SGDLS and CDR2 YYNGEE. Germline trimming cut 7 bases from V and 8 bases from J; bases unmatched to any gene: 3. CDR3 size: 12 residues.

At least ten counts were recorded for this clonotype. V usage is TRBV3-1 and J usage is TRBJ2-7, with a possible D match to TRBD1 (6 bases). The CDR3 is 14 residues long. In germline, CDR1 is LGHDT, CDR2 YNNKEL (reference sequence). Between the trimmed V and J ends, which lost 4 bases and 4 bases, there was a span of 14 bases. The CDR3 coding sequence is TGTGCCAGCAGCCGAGATACACAGGGTTACGAGCAGTACTTC. Amino acids: CASSRDTQGYEQYF.

This clonotype has at least ten counts. This chain connects TRBV6-5 to TRBJ2-7, with a tentative D call TRBD2 (6 bases). The CDR3 has 15 amino acids. Germline V CDR1 and CDR2: MNHEY, SVGAGI. The V gene lost 3 bases and the J gene lost 3 bases, with 15 bases spanning the gap. The CDR3 coding sequence is TGTGCCAGCAGTTATCGGGGGAAACGAAACTACGAGCAGTACTTC. Translated: CASSYRGKRNYEQYF.

This clonotype was picked up many times. This rearrangement joins TRBV7-3 to TRBJ2-3; the match to TRBD1 covers 9 bases. The CDR3 is 15 residues long. V lost 2 bases and J lost 6; bases outside the gene matches: 6. Per the germline V gene, CDR1 is SGHTA and CDR2 is FQGTGA. Written as DNA, the CDR3 is TGTGCCAGCAGCTTACCCGGACAGGGGCTGGATACGCAGTATTTT. Translated: CASSLPGQGLDTQYF.

This rearrangement joins TRBV20-1 to TRBJ2-1; 13 positions match TRBD2. The CDR3 has 16 amino acids. V gave up 0 bases and J gave up 9 bases; unmatched junction bases: 8. Looked up from germline, CDR1 is DFQATT and CDR2 is SNEGSKA (reference sequence). CDR3 DNA: TGCAGTGCTAGAGATCGGACTAGCGGGAGTCGTGTTGAGCAGTTCTTC. Encoded protein: CSARDRTSGSRVEQFF.

This clonotype has a count of ten or more. J is TRBJ2-7 and V is TRBV20-1; D uncertain. Germline CDR1 DFQATT, CDR2 SNEGSKA (reference sequence). The CDR3 sequence is 12 residues long. Trimming took 3 bases from V and 6 from J, leaving 12 bases between them. This CDR3 is CSASPSYFEQYF. The CDR3 DNA follows: TGCAGTGCTAGCCCTTCTTACTTCGAGCAGTACTTC.

The chain links TRBV12-3 or TRBV12-4 to TRBJ2-7; the D gene is possibly TRBD1 (6 bases). The CDR3 has 12 amino acids. The V gene lost 11 bases and the J gene lost 2 bases, with 13 bases spanning the gap. The CDR3 loop is CASQGGAYEQYF. CDR3 DNA: TGTGCCTCCCAAGGGGGTGCCTACGAGCAGTACTTC.

This clonotype was picked up many times. The CDR3 DNA follows: TGTGCCAGCAGCCAAACGCAGGGCACGCAGTATTTT. It encodes CASSQTQGTQYF. The gene calls are TRBV3-1 and TRBJ2-3; D perhaps matches TRBD1 (5 bases). Trimming stripped 2 bases from V and 9 bases from J, with 9 bases between. CDR1 and CDR2 (germline): LGHDT, YNNKEL (reference sequence). There are 12 residues in the CDR3.

J is TRBJ1-5 and V is TRBV7-9; D possibly corresponds to TRBD1 (5 bases). The CDR3 contains 13 residues. Trimming shortened V by 5 bases and J by 5 bases, and 10 bases separated the two germline ends. Germline CDR1 SEHNR, CDR2 FQNEAQ (reference sequence). CDR3 in amino acids: CASSGEGDQPQHF. In DNA form, the CDR3 reads TGTGCCAGCAGCGGCGAAGGGGATCAGCCCCAGCATTTT.

V and J are TRBV2 and TRBJ2-5, with a weak D call TRBD1 (6 bases). The DNA matches TRBJ2-7 better at its end, which makes the J call doubtful. CDR1 and CDR2 (germline): SNHLY, FYNNEI. The CDR3 covers 12 residues. Written as DNA, the CDR3 is TGTGCCAGCAATCAGGGGACGTACGAGCAGTACTTC. The encoded protein is CASNQGTYEQYF.

The chain links TRBV6-1 to TRBJ1-1; D possibly corresponds to TRBD1 (5 bases). V was pared by 5 bases and J by 1 base, with 11 bases between. Germline loops: CDR1 MNHNS, CDR2 SASEGT. The CDR3 loop spans 14 amino acids. The CDR3 here is CASSQGTPNTEAFF. In DNA form, the CDR3 reads TGTGCCAGCAGTCAAGGGACTCCGAACACTGAAGCTTTCTTT.

This chain uses TRBV24-1 with TRBJ2-1; 9 bases agree with TRBD2. V lost 5 bases to trimming and J lost 5 bases; unmatched junction nucleotides: 3. Germline V gives CDR1 KGHDR, CDR2 SFDVKD. The CDR3 has 14 residues. In DNA form, the CDR3 reads TGTGCCACCAGTGGCCTAGCGGGACACAATGAGCAGTTCTTC. The encoded protein is CATSGLAGHNEQFF.

This clonotype was seen a few times. Written as DNA, the CDR3 is TGCGCCAGCAGCCGGTCGTATCCAATGAACACCGGGGAGCTGTTTTTT. This sequence encodes CASSRSYPMNTGELFF. This chain connects TRBV4-1 to TRBJ2-2, with unresolved D. Trimming took off 4 bases at V and 1 base at J, with 13 bases between the two ends. The CDR3 runs to 16 residues. Germline V gene data show CDR1 as MGHRA and CDR2 as YSYEKL.